This T cell receptor beta chain was documented in a study of cytomegalovirus exposure and HLA in healthy donors. The study ran its PCR with 60 Vbeta and 13 Jbeta primers. Sequenced by immunoSEQ multiplex PCR; TCRdb stores in-frame clones only, minus some. Among more than 200,000 clones, approximately 70% were seen once, and the ten largest hold around 3%. Whole-study results and caveats: A later examination showed that TCR association rates differed by HLA locus, with DRB1 most and HLA-C fewest. High sensitivity and specificity were reportedly achieved when the classifier diagnosed cytomegalovirus status. Later work found most CMV-associated TCR beta chains apparently HLA-restricted.

Whereas donors were nominally healthy upon sampling, unrecorded immune exposures were probable. With regard to this clone: The antigen is not known.

The sequencing input was PBMCs. The receptor comes from a man aged 35 to 55 in good health and CMV-seropositive.

The CDR3 DNA follows: TGCGCCAGCAGCCGAAACAGGGAGCGCTATGGCTACACCTTC. Translated: CASSRNRERYGYTF. V usage is TRBV4-1 and J usage is TRBJ1-2; D perhaps matches TRBD1 (6 bases). Looked up from germline, CDR1 is MGHRA and CDR2 is YSYEKL. This CDR3 has 14 residues. Between the trimmed V and J ends, which lost 4 bases and 4 bases, there was a span of 13 bases.